A single sample is the source of the 2 T cell receptor beta chains below, sequenced in a study of cytomegalovirus exposure and HLA in healthy donors. 13 Jbeta primers and 60 Vbeta primers were used for the PCR. The assay was immunoSEQ multiplex PCR, and TCRdb's table has in-frame clones only and misses some. The sample records some 130,000 clones, around 79% being singletons. Sequencing used PBMCs. Source of these receptors: a male donor in good health and CMV-seronegative.

The rearrangement links TRBV23-1 to TRBJ2-1; maybe TRBD2 (6 bases). TRBV23-1 falls under the ORF class, with uncertain function. Trimming stripped 9 bases from V and 2 bases from J, with 26 bases between. The CDR3 length is 18 residues. The CDR3 spells CARPKRCPSGGAYNEQFF. DNA of the CDR3: TGCGCCAGACCGAAAAGGTGTCCTTCAGGAGGGGCCTACAATGAGCAGTTCTTC.

J is TRBJ2-7 and V is TRBV11-2; no reliable D call. V dropped 0 bases and J dropped 3 bases, with 3 bases sitting between them. The V gene's germline CDR1 is SGHAT and CDR2 FQNNGV. The CDR3 extends over 12 amino acids. This CDR3 is CASSLDLYEQYF. The CDR3 DNA sequence: TGTGCCAGCAGCTTAGATCTCTACGAGCAGTACTTC.